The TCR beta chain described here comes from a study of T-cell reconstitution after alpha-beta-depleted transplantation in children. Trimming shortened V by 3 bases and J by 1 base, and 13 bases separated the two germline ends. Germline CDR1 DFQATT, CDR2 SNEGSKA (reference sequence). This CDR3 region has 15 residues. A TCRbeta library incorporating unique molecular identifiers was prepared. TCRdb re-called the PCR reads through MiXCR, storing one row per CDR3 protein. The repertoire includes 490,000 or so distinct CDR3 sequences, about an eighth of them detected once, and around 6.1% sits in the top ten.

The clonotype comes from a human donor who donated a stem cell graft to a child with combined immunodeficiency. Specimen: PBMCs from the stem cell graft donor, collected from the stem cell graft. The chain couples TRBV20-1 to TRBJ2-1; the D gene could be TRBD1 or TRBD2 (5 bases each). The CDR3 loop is CSASVGVISYNEQFF. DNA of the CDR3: TGCAGTGCTAGTGTGGGGGTTATATCCTACAATGAGCAGTTCTTC.